This T cell receptor (beta chain) is drawn from a study of cytomegalovirus exposure and HLA in healthy donors. V lost 5 bases, J lost 1 base, and 8 bases lay in between. The CDR3 spans 13 residues. The germline V gene encodes CDR1 SGHVS and CDR2 FNYEAQ. The count of this clone is one. Other DNA sequences of this sample code for an identical CDR3. The PCR used 60 Vbeta and 13 Jbeta primers. Study processing details: In a later analysis, approximately 80 million unique TCR beta chains included roughly 11 million shared by two or more donors. Profiled with immunoSEQ multiplex PCR; TCRdb holds only in-frame clones, not every one. That table gives V, J and clone size, and the DNA gave D and trimming. In the table there are roughly 130,000 clones, about 80% of which are singletons.

The chain is built from TRBV7-6 and TRBJ1-1, with D perhaps TRBD1 (5 bases). This TCR came from a woman aged 50 to 60 in good health and CMV-seronegative. Sequenced input: PBMCs. This CDR3 reads CASSPGGNTEAFF. CDR3 nucleotide sequence: TGTGCCAGCAGCCCCGGGGGGAACACTGAAGCTTTCTTT.